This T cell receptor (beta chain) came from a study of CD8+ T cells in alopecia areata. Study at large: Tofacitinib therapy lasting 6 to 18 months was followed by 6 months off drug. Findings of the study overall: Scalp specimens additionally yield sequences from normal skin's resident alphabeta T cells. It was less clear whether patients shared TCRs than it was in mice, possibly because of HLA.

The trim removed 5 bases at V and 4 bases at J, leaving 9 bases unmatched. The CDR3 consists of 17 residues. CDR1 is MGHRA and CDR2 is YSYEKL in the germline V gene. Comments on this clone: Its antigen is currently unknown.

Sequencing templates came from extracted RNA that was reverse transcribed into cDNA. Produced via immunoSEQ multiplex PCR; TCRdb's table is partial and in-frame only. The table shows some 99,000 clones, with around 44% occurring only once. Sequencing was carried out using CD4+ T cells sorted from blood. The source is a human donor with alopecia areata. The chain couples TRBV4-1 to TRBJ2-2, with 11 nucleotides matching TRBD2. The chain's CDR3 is CASSESLAGVITGELFF. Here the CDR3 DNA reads TGCGCCAGCAGCGAATCACTAGCGGGAGTAATCACCGGGGAGCTGTTTTTT.